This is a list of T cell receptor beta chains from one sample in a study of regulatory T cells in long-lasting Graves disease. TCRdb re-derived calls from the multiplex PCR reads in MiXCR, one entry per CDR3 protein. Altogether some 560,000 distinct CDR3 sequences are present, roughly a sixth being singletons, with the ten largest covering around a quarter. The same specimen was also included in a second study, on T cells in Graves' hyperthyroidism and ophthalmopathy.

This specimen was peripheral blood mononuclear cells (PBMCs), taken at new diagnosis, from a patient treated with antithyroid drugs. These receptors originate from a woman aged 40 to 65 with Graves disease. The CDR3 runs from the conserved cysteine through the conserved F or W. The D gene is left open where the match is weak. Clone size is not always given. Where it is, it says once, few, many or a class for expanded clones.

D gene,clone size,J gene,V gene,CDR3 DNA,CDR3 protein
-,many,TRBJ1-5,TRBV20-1,TGCAGTGCTAGAGCCCCGTCGGCAAGGGAGAGGATGCAGCCCCAGCATTTT,CSARAPSARERMQPQHF
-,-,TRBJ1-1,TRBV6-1,TGTGCCAGCAGTGTCCGACGGGGGGGCACTGAAGCTTTCTTT,CASSVRRGGTEAFF
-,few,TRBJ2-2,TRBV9,TGTGCCAGCAGCGTAACTGCCACCTGGACCGGGGAGCTGTTTTTT,CASSVTATWTGELFF
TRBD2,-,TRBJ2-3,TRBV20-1,TGCAGTGCTCACCGGGTAGCGGGGGTTGCGAGTGGAGTGGATACGCAGTATTTT,CSAHRVAGVASGVDTQYF
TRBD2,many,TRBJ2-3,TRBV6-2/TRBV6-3,TGTGCCAGCACCCGACTAGCATGGGGTACGCAGTATTTT,CASTRLAWGTQYF
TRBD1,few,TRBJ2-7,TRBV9,TGTGCCAGCAGCAGAACAGGGGTGGGAGAGCAGTACTTC,CASSRTGVGEQYF
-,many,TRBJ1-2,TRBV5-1,TGCGCCAGCAGCGCCGCCGGGGTCTATGGCTACACCTTC,CASSAAGVYGYTF
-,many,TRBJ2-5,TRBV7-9,TGTGCCAGCAGCTCCGGGGACGGACGCGAGACCCAGTACTTC,CASSSGDGRETQYF
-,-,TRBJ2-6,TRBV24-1,TGTGCCACCAGTGAAACAGTCTCTGGGGCCAACGTCCTGACTTTC,CATSETVSGANVLTF
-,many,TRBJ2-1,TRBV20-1,TGCAGTGCTAGTTTAGGGGGCAATGAGCAGTTCTTC,CSASLGGNEQFF
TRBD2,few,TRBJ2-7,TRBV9,TGTGCCAGCAGCGTAAATGTAGCGGGGGGGCCGGACGAGCAGTACTTC,CASSVNVAGGPDEQYF
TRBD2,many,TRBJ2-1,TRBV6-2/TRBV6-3,TGTGCCAGCAGTTACCCGACTAGCGGGGGGGGCCCCCATGAGCAGTTCTTC,CASSYPTSGGGPHEQFF
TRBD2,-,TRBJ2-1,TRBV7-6,TGTGCCAGCAGCTCCCTTGGCGGGGGGGCCTACAATGAGCAGTTCTTC,CASSSLGGGAYNEQFF
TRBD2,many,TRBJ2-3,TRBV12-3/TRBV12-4,TGTGCCAGCAGTTTGACTAGCGGGGCCACAGATACGCAGTATTTT,CASSLTSGATDTQYF
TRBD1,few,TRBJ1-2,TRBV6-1,TGTGCCAGCAGTGAAATCCATGGGACAGTAGCTAACTATGGCTACACCTTC,CASSEIHGTVANYGYTF
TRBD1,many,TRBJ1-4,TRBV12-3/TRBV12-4,TGTGCCAGCAGTTCGACAGGGGGCGCTGGGGAAAAACTGTTTTTT,CASSSTGGAGEKLFF
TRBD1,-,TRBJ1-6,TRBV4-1,TGCGCCAGCAGCCAAAAAACAGGGGGACAGGCTAATTATAATTCACCCCTCCACTTT,CASSQKTGGQANYNSPLHF
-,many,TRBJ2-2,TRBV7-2,TGTGCCAGCAGCTTAGAGGGGGTTTACCGGGAGCTGTTTTTT,CASSLEGVYRELFF
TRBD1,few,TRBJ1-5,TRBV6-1,TGTGCCAGCAGTCGCAAAGGGACAGGGGTGCAGCCCCAGCATTTT,CASSRKGTGVQPQHF
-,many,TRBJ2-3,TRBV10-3,TGTGCCATCAGTGAGTCCCCCCCTAGCATCGATACGCAGTATTTT,CAISESPPSIDTQYF
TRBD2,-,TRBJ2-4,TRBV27,TGTGCCAGCAGTCTCTCCGGGACTAGCTCAACGGCGGTCAAAAACATTCAGTACTTC,CASSLSGTSSTAVKNIQYF
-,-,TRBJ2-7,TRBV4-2,TGTGCCAGCAGCCAAGTATCAAAGCTTGCCTCCTACGAGCAGTACTTC,CASSQVSKLASYEQYF
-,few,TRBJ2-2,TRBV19,TGTGCCAGTAGTATAATCCCCCGAGGGACCGGGGAGCTGTTTTTT,CASSIIPRGTGELFF
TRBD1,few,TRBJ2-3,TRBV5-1,TGCGCCAGCAGCTTGATGGGACAGGGGCCAGATACGCAGTATTTT,CASSLMGQGPDTQYF
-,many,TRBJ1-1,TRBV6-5,TGTGCCAGCAGTTACGTGACTCGGGGGGAAGCTTTCTTT,CASSYVTRGEAFF
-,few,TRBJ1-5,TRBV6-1,TGTGCCAGCGGCTACACAGGGAGAACGGAGCCCCAGCATTTT,CASGYTGRTEPQHF
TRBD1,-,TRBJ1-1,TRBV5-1,TGCGCCAGCAGCCTGTCCGGGACAGGGATGAACACTGAAGCTTTCTTT,CASSLSGTGMNTEAFF
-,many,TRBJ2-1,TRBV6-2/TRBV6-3,TGTGCCAGCAGGGAAGGGCCTGCGCCCTACAATGAGCAGTTCTTC,CASREGPAPYNEQFF
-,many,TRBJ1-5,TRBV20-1,TGCAGTGCTACCCGGACAGTTGATCAGCCCCAGCATTTT,CSATRTVDQPQHF
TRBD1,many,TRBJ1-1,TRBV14,TGTGCCAGCAGCCAAGACGGGACAGGGTGGGCTTTCTTT,CASSQDGTGWAFF